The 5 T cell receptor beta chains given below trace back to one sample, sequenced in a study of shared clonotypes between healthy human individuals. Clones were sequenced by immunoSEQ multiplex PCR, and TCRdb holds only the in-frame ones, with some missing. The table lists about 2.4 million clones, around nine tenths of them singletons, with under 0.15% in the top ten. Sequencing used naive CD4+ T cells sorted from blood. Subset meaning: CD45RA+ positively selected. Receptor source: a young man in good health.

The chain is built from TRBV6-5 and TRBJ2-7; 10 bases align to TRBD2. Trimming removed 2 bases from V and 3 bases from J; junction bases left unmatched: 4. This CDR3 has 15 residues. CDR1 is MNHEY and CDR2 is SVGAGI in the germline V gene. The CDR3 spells CASSYGTSALYEQYF. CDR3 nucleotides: TGTGCCAGCAGTTACGGGACTAGCGCACTCTACGAGCAGTACTTC.

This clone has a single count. The CDR3, as DNA: TGTGCCAGTAGGCCCCGGGGGCAGGACACCGGGGAGCTGTTTTTT. Translating it yields CASRPRGQDTGELFF. The J gene is TRBJ2-2, the V gene TRBV19, with D tentatively TRBD1 or TRBD2 (6 bases each). Trimming pared 6 bases from V and 3 bases from J, leaving 14 bases between. The CDR3 contains 15 residues. Germline lookup yields CDR1 LNHDA and CDR2 SQIVND (reference sequence).

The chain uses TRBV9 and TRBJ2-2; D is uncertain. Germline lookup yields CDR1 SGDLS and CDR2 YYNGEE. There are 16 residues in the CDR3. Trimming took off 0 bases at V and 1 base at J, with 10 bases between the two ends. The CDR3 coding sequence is TGTGCCAGCAGCGTAGCTCTGGGCGGGAACACCGGGGAGCTGTTTTTT. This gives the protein CASSVALGGNTGELFF.

In nucleotides, the CDR3 is TGTGCCAGCAGCCCGACTGAAACGCAAAAACTGTTTTTT. It is translated as CASSPTETQKLFF. J is TRBJ1-4 and V is TRBV28; D call uncertain. The CDR3 totals 13 residues. Germline-derived CDR1 and CDR2 are MDHEN and SYDVKM. The V end lost 6 bases, the J end lost 9 bases, and 14 bases lay between the germline ends. The variable domain in full, with the rest retrieved from reference TRBV28 and TRBJ1-4, is DVKVTQSSRYLVKRTGEKVFLECVQDMDHENMFWYRQDPGLGLRLIYFSYDVKMKEKGDIPEGYSVSREKKERFSLILESASTNQTSMYLCASSPTETQKLFFGSGTQLSVL.

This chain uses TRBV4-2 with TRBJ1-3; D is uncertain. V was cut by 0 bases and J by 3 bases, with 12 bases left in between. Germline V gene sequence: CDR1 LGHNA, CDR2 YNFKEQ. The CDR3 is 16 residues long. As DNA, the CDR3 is TGTGCCAGCAGCCAAGAGTCCCTTAGATATGGAAACACCATATATTTT. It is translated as CASSQESLRYGNTIYF.